The 13 T cell receptor beta chains below all came from one sample that was sequenced in a study of Ad26.COV2.S vaccination and SARS-CoV-2 variants. Clones were read by immunoSEQ multiplex PCR, and TCRdb kept only the in-frame ones, dropping some. This table holds under 150,000 clones, 86% found once. The sample in question was peripheral blood, obtained after recovery from COVID-19. The receptors were gathered from a human donor who had recovered from COVID-19.

This clone turned up a few times. The chain uses TRBV24-1 and TRBJ2-2; D unresolved. This CDR3 has 15 amino acids. Germline V gives CDR1 KGHDR, CDR2 SFDVKD. Trimming stripped 3 bases from V and 2 bases from J, with 9 bases between. Here the CDR3 DNA reads TGTGCCACCAGTGATCAAAAGGGCAACACCGGGGAGCTGTTTTTT. This encodes CATSDQKGNTGELFF.

CDR3 residues: CASSLGQINTEAFF. Here the CDR3 DNA reads TGCGCCAGCAGCTTGGGCCAGATCAACACTGAAGCTTTCTTT. The genes are TRBV5-1 and TRBJ1-1; no definite D call. The CDR3 is 14 residues long. Germline loops: CDR1 SGHRS, CDR2 YFSETQ. Trimming took 0 bases from V and 2 from J, leaving 8 bases between them.

The V gene is TRBV3-1 (or the pseudogene TRBV3-2), the J gene TRBJ2-1, with 9 bases that match TRBD1. Germline V gives CDR1 LGHDT, CDR2 YNNKEL (reference sequence). The CDR3 spans 11 residues. The J segment lost 7 bases and the V segment lost 10 bases, leaving 2 bases of the junction unmatched. The CDR3 DNA reads TGTGCCACACAGGGGGCTAATGAGCAGTTCTTC. Translating gives CATQGANEQFF.

This chain uses TRBV18 with TRBJ2-5; 7 bases are shared with TRBD2. CDR1 is KGHSH, CDR2 LQKENI, per germline. V lost 6 bases and J lost 5; bases outside the gene matches: 9. The length of the CDR3 is 14 residues. The CDR3, as DNA: TGTGCCAGCTCCCTCGGGACTACCAAGGAGACCCAGTACTTC. It encodes CASSLGTTKETQYF.

The chain carries TRBV7-2 and TRBJ2-7; D gene uncertain. There are 13 residues in the CDR3. In germline, CDR1 is SGHTA, CDR2 FQGNSA. Trimming removed 0 bases at V and 2 bases at J, with 5 bases between. CDR3 DNA: TGTGCCAGCAGCTTAGCAGGTACCTACGAGCAGTACTTC. It specifies CASSLAGTYEQYF.

This clone was seen only once. The rearrangement links TRBV10-1 to TRBJ2-1; TRBD1 might be the D (5 bases). The V end lost 3 bases, the J end lost 10 bases, and 13 bases lay between the germline ends. The CDR3 extends over 13 amino acids. CDR1 WNHNN and CDR2 SYGVQD come from the germline V gene (reference sequence). CDR3 region: CASSDSGIYEQFF. CDR3 bases: TGCGCCAGCAGTGATTCAGGGATATACGAGCAGTTCTTC.

V gene TRBV27 combines with J gene TRBJ2-7, with D possibly being TRBD2 (6 bases). This CDR3 has 13 amino acids. Trimming took 3 bases from V and 2 from J, leaving 8 bases between them. The germline gives CDR1 MNHEY, CDR2 SMNVEV (reference sequence). In DNA form, the CDR3 reads TGTGCCAGCAGTTTGGGACTCACCTACGAGCAGTACTTC. Translating gives CASSLGLTYEQYF.

This sequence joins TRBV30 and TRBJ1-6; D is unresolved. CDR1 is GTSNPN and CDR2 is SVGIG in the germline V gene (reference sequence). The CDR3 is 12 amino acids. Trimming removed 2 bases at V and 8 bases at J, with 7 bases between. The CDR3 sequence is CAWSTGDSPLHF. As DNA, the CDR3 is TGTGCCTGGAGTACTGGGGATTCACCCCTCCACTTT.

The gene calls are TRBV23-1 and TRBJ1-1, with 9 positions matching TRBD1. TRBV23-1 falls under the ORF class, with uncertain function. V shed 2 bases, J shed 5 bases, and the junction held 12 bases outside the gene matches. The CDR3 is made up of 17 amino acids. The CDR3 sequence is CASSQNRGPTIRTEAFF. CDR3 bases: TGCGCCAGCAGTCAAAACAGGGGGCCGACCATCCGAACTGAAGCTTTCTTT.

This clone was counted a few times. For the CDR3, the DNA is TGTGCCAGCAGCTTTAAATCGACAGGGGGCGGTTCTGACGAGCAGTACTTC. Translating gives CASSFKSTGGGSDEQYF. The chain is built from TRBV5-4 and TRBJ2-7, with 10 bases fitting TRBD1. Germline trimming cut 2 bases from V and 5 bases from J; bases unmatched to any gene: 13. The germline gives CDR1 SGHNT, CDR2 YYREEE (reference sequence). The CDR3 spans 17 residues.

With respect to this clone: This specimen includes other DNA sequences encoding the same CDR3. The chain joins TRBV14 to TRBJ1-1; D remains unclear. Trimming left V 1 base short and J 0 bases short, with 6 bases between. This CDR3 spans 14 amino acids. Germline CDR1 is SGHDN and CDR2 is FVKESK. CDR3 nucleotide sequence: TGTGCCAGCAGCCAAGCAGGAATGAACACTGAAGCTTTCTTT. Its translation: CASSQAGMNTEAFF.

The chain uses TRBV5-1 and TRBJ2-5; no firm D call. The CDR3 totals 15 residues. Germline-derived CDR1 and CDR2 are SGHRS and YFSETQ. V lost 0 bases, J lost 3 bases, and 12 bases lay in between. The CDR3 sequence: CASSLEKPAKETQYF. The CDR3 bases are TGCGCCAGCAGCTTGGAGAAGCCGGCTAAAGAGACCCAGTACTTC.

In its sample, this clone was seen a few times. The chain joins TRBV18 to TRBJ1-6; 7 bases agree with TRBD1. CDR1 and CDR2 (germline): KGHSH, LQKENI. V gave up 4 bases and J gave up 9 bases; unmatched junction bases: 6. This CDR3 comprises 14 residues. The DNA of the CDR3 is TGTGCCAGCTCACGTGACAGGGATTTTTCACCCCTCCACTTT. Its protein product is CASSRDRDFSPLHF.